This T cell receptor (beta chain) was sequenced in a study of T cell responses to AZD1222 COVID-19 vaccine. This CDR3 is 15 amino acids long. The V end was cut by 0 bases, the J end by 9 bases, with 12 bases between. Germline V lookup: CDR1 MNHEY, CDR2 SMNVEV (reference sequence). As to this clone: Its target is not known.

TCRdb keeps only in-frame clones here, not all; method: immunoSEQ multiplex PCR. Among 70,000 to 90,000 clones, around 90% were seen once, and the ten largest hold over 2%. Study findings and constraints: Among the donors, most were white British and more were female, and clonal diversity was possibly underestimated.

Here the sequenced sample was peripheral blood, taken on day 0 of AZD1222 vaccination. The chain links TRBV27 to TRBJ1-6; D might be TRBD1 (5 bases). The sequence derives from an adult in good health. CDR3 in amino acids: CASSLSDRGGSPLHF. CDR3 nucleotides: TGTGCCAGCAGTTTATCAGACCGTGGGGGTTCACCCCTCCACTTT.